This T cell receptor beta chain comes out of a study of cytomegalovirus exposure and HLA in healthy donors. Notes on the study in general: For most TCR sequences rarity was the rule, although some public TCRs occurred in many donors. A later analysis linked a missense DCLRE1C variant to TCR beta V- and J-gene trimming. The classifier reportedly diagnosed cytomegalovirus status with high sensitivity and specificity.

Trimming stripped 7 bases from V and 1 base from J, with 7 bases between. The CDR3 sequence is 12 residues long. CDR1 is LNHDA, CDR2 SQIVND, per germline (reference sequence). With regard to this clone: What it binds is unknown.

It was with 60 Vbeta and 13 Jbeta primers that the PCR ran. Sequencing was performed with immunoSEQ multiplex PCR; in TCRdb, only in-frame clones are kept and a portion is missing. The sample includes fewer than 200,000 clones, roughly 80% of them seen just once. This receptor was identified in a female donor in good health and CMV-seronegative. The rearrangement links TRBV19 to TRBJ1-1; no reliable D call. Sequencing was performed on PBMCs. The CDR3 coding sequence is TGTGCCAGTAACGAGGGGAACACTGAAGCTTTCTTT. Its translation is CASNEGNTEAFF.